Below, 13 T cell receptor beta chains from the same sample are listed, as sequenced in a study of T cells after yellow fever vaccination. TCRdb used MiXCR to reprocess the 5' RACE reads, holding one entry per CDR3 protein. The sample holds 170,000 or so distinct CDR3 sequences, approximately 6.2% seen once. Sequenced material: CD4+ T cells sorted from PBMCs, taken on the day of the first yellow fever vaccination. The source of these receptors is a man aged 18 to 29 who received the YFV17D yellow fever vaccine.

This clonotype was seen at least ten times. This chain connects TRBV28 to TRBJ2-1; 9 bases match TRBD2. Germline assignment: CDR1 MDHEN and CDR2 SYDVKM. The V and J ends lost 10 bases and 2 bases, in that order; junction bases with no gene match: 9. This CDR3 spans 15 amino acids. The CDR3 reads CATKRGGGAYNEQFF. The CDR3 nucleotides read TGTGCCACCAAGCGTGGCGGGGGGGCCTACAATGAGCAGTTCTTC.

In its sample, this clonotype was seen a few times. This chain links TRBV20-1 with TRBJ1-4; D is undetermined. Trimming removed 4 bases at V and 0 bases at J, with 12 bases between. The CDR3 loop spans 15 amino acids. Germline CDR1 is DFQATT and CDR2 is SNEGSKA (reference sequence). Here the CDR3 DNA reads TGCAGTGCTACCCCCAGTGGGGCAACTAATGAAAAACTGTTTTTT. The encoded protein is CSATPSGATNEKLFF.

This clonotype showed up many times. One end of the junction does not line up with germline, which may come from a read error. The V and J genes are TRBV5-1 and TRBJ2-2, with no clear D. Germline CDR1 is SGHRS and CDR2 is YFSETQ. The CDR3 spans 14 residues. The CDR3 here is CASSPPTYTGELFF. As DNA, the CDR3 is TGCGCCAGCAGCCCCCCGACCTACACGGGGGAGCTGTTTTTT.

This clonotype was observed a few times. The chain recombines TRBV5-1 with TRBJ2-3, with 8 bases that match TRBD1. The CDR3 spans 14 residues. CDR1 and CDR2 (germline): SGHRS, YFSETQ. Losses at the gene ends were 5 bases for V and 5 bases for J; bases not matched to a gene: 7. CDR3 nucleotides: TGCGCCAGCAGGTCGGGGACAGGAGGAGATACGCAGTATTTT. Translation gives CASRSGTGGDTQYF.

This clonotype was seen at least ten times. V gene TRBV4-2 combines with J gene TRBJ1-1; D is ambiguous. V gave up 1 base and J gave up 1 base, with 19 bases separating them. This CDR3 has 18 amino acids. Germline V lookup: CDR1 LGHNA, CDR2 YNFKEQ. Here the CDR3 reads CASSQVTVSHIKNTEAFF. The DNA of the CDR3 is TGTGCCAGCAGCCAAGTAACGGTATCGCACATAAAGAACACTGAAGCTTTCTTT.

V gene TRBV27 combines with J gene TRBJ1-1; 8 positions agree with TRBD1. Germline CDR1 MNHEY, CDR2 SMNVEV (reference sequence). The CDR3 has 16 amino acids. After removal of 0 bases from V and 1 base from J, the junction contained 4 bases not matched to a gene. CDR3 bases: TGTGCCAGCAGTTTATCCAAACAGGGGGAGAACACTGAAGCTTTCTTT. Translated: CASSLSKQGENTEAFF.

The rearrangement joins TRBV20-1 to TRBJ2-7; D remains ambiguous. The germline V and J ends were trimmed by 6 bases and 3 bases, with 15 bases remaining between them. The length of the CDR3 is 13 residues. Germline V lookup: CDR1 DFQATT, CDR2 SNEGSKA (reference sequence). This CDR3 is CSATVGGGYEQYF. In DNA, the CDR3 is TGCAGTGCAACAGTCGGCGGCGGCTACGAGCAGTACTTC.

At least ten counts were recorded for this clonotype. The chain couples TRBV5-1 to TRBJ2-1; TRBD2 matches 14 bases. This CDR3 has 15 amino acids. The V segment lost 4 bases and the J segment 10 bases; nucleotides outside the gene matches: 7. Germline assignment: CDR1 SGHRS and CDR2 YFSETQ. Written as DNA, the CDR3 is TGCGCCAGCAGCCAGGGACTAGCGGGGGAGGGGGAGCAGTTCTTC. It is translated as CASSQGLAGEGEQFF. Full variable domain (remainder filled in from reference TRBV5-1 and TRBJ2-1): KAGVTQTPRYLIKTRGQQVTLSCSPISGHRSVSWYQQTPGQGLQFLFEYFSETQRNKGNFPGRFSGRQFSNSRSEMNVSTLELGDSALYLCASSQGLAGEGEQFFGPGTRLTVL.

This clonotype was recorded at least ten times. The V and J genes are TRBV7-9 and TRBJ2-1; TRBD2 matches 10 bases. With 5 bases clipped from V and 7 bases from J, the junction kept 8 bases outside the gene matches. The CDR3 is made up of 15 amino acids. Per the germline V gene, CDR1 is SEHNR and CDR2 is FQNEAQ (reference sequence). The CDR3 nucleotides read TGTGCCAGCAGCAAGGGAGCGGGGGGGGAGAATGAGCAGTTCTTC. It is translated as CASSKGAGGENEQFF.

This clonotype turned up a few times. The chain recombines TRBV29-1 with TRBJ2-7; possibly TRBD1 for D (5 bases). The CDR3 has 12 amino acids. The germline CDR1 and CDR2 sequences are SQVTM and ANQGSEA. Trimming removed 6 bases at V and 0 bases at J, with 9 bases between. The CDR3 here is CSVMTVSYEQYF. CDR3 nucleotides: TGCAGCGTCATGACAGTCTCCTACGAGCAGTACTTC.

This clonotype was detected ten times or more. This chain's CDR3 is CSMRLAGGGTDTQYF. For the CDR3, the DNA is TGCAGCATGAGACTAGCGGGGGGGGGCACAGATACGCAGTATTTT. The chain is built from TRBV20-1 and TRBJ2-3, with TRBD2 matching 14 bases. The CDR3 consists of 15 residues. Germline CDR1 DFQATT, CDR2 SNEGSKA (reference sequence).

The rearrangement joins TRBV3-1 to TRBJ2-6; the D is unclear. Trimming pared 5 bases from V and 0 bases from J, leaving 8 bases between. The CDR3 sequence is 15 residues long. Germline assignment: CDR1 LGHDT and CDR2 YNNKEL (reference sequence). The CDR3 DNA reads TGTGCCAGCAGCGGACGGTACTCTGGGGCCAACGTCCTGACTTTC. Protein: CASSGRYSGANVLTF.

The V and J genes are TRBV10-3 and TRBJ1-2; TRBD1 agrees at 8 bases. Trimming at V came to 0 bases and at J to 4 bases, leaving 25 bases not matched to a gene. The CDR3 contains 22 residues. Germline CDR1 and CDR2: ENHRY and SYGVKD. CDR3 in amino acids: CAISESTPGQGPNFPFSYGYTF. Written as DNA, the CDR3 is TGTGCCATCAGTGAGTCGACTCCAGGACAGGGTCCTAATTTCCCATTCAGCTATGGCTACACCTTC.